Below, 26 T cell receptor beta chains from the same sample are listed, as sequenced in a study of cytomegalovirus exposure and HLA in healthy donors. Amplification used 60 Vbeta primers and 13 Jbeta primers. Sequencing used immunoSEQ multiplex PCR; TCRdb keeps in-frame clones, though not all of them. This table lists around 140,000 clones. The sample consisted of PBMCs. These receptors all come from a woman between 35 and 50 years old in good health and CMV-seronegative.

Concerning this clone itself: Other DNA sequences in the sample encode the same CDR3. The chain links TRBV6-4 to TRBJ1-2, with a weak D call TRBD1 (5 bases). Per the germline V gene, CDR1 is MRHNA and CDR2 is SNTAGT. Deletions cut 4 bases from V and 4 bases from J, with 10 bases between. CDR3 length: 13 residues. The chain's CDR3 is CASSGTGGYGYTF. CDR3 nucleotide sequence: TGTGCCAGCAGTGGGACCGGGGGCTATGGCTACACCTTC.

The rearrangement uses TRBV25-1 and TRBJ2-7; D is unresolved. This CDR3 spans 14 amino acids. Deletions cut 4 bases from V and 2 bases from J, with 12 bases between. CDR1 is MGHDK and CDR2 is SYGVNS in the germline V gene. CDR3 nucleotides: TGTGCCAGCAGTGTTGGGCAGTTCGCCTACGAGCAGTACTTC. This translates into CASSVGQFAYEQYF.

This sequence joins TRBV5-5 and TRBJ2-3; D possibly corresponds to TRBD1 (6 bases). Trimming shortened V by 3 bases and J by 5 bases, and 10 bases separated the two germline ends. Germline CDR1 is SGHKS and CDR2 is YYEKEE (reference sequence). CDR3 size: 13 residues. The DNA for the CDR3 is TGTGCCAGCAGCTACAGGGAAGGAGATACGCAGTATTTT. It specifies CASSYREGDTQYF.

The rearrangement joins TRBV7-9 to TRBJ1-2; the D gene is possibly TRBD1 (6 bases). The germline V and J ends were trimmed by 4 bases and 2 bases, with 14 bases remaining between them. The CDR3 runs 15 residues. Germline assignment: CDR1 SEHNR and CDR2 FQNEAQ (reference sequence). This CDR3 reads CASSSWDTSNYGYTF. CDR3 sequence (DNA): TGTGCCAGCAGCTCATGGGACACCAGCAACTATGGCTACACCTTC.

The chain links TRBV6-1 to TRBJ1-1; D uncertain. Germline V CDR1 and CDR2: MNHNS, SASEGT. V was cut by 10 bases and J by 4 bases, with 19 bases left in between. The CDR3 spans 14 residues. CDR3 loop: CAIHQITAGTEAFF. The CDR3 coding sequence is TGTGCCATTCATCAGATTACAGCTGGCACTGAAGCTTTCTTT.

The chain is built from TRBV19 and TRBJ2-6; tentatively, D is TRBD2 (5 bases). Germline V lookup: CDR1 LNHDA, CDR2 SQIVND (reference sequence). The CDR3 has 18 residues. Trimming took off 3 bases at V and 3 bases at J, with 18 bases between the two ends. CDR3 DNA sequence: TGTGCCAGTAGTATTCATAGGACGGGATTCGTTGGGGCCAACGTCCTGACTTTC. Translating gives CASSIHRTGFVGANVLTF.

The chain joins TRBV28 to TRBJ1-2; unclear D gene. Trimming left V 3 bases short and J 4 bases short, with 3 bases between. Per the germline V gene, CDR1 is MDHEN and CDR2 is SYDVKM. CDR3 length: 11 residues. CDR3 protein: CASSFIYGYTF. The DNA of the CDR3 is TGTGCCAGCAGTTTCATCTATGGCTACACCTTC.

The V gene is TRBV7-2, the J gene TRBJ1-2, with 7 nucleotides matching TRBD1. Trimming at V came to 1 base and at J to 0 bases, leaving 5 bases not matched to a gene. From germline, CDR1 is SGHTA and CDR2 FQGNSA. CDR3 size: 16 residues. This CDR3 reads CASSLGGTASNYGYTF. The CDR3, as DNA: TGTGCCAGCAGCTTAGGGGGGACAGCGTCTAACTATGGCTACACCTTC.

The chain is built from TRBV5-4 and TRBJ2-1; 14 bases fit TRBD2. Trimming took 4 bases from V and 10 from J; bases not matched to a gene: 7. The V gene's germline CDR1 is SGHNT and CDR2 YYREEE (reference sequence). The CDR3 has 15 residues. Here the CDR3 reads CASSLGTSGGQEQFF. CDR3 in DNA: TGTGCCAGCAGCCTCGGGACTAGCGGGGGACAGGAGCAGTTCTTC.

This chain connects TRBV7-2 to TRBJ1-1; unclear D gene. CDR3 length equals 15 residues. Germline values: CDR1 SGHTA, CDR2 FQGNSA. V lost 7 bases to trimming and J lost 3 bases, with 18 bases between them. CDR3 protein: CASTPEVGADTEAFF. CDR3 coding DNA: TGTGCCAGCACTCCCGAGGTGGGTGCGGACACTGAAGCTTTCTTT. The variable domain in full, completed from reference TRBV7-2 and TRBJ1-1, reads GAGVSQSPSNKVTEKGKDVELRCDPISGHTALYWYRQSLGQGLEFLIYFQGNSAPDKSGLPSDRFSAERTGGSVSTLTIQRTQQEDSAVYLCASTPEVGADTEAFFGQGTRLTVV.

This sequence joins TRBV7-9 and TRBJ1-1; D is uncertain. The CDR3 length is 15 residues. Trimming cost V 7 bases and J 5 bases, with 20 bases left between them. Germline lookup yields CDR1 SEHNR and CDR2 FQNEAQ (reference sequence). Here the CDR3 DNA reads TGTGCCAGCACCCGCCGTCGGGGAACGGGGACTGAAGCTTTCTTT. Translating gives CASTRRRGTGTEAFF.

J is TRBJ2-2 and V is TRBV18; D possibly corresponds to TRBD1 (6 bases). V lost 2 bases to trimming and J lost 1 base, with 17 bases between them. In germline, CDR1 is KGHSH, CDR2 LQKENI. The CDR3 is made up of 18 amino acids. The CDR3 here is CASSPRITGTKNTGELFF. DNA for the CDR3: TGTGCCAGCTCACCAAGGATAACCGGGACAAAGAACACCGGGGAGCTGTTTTTT. The entire variable domain, with the rest obtained from reference TRBV18 and TRBJ2-2, is as follows: NAGVMQNPRHLVRRRGQEARLRCSPMKGHSHVYWYRQLPEEGLKFMVYLQKENIIDESGMPKERFSAEFPKEGPSILRIQQVVRGDSAAYFCASSPRITGTKNTGELFFGEGSRLTVL.

The chain has TRBV21-1 and TRBJ2-7; TRBD2, the table's D call, was not compared with the DNA. TRBV21-1 is a listed pseudogene. The CDR3 loop spans 12 amino acids. The CDR3, as DNA: TGTGCCAGCATCCAGAGGAACTACGAGCAGTACGTC. Its protein product is CASIQRNYEQYV.

The genes are TRBV19 and TRBJ1-2; no clear D gene. The germline V gene has CDR1 LNHDA and CDR2 SQIVND (reference sequence). Trimming shortened V by 3 bases and J by 4 bases, and 12 bases separated the two germline ends. This CDR3 has 14 amino acids. CDR3 sequence: CASSIWESSYGYTF. CDR3 nucleotide sequence: TGTGCCAGTAGTATTTGGGAGAGCAGCTATGGCTACACCTTC.

V usage is TRBV7-9 and J usage is TRBJ2-4; D remains ambiguous. The germline CDR1 and CDR2 sequences are SEHNR and FQNEAQ (reference sequence). The CDR3 is made up of 16 amino acids. Trimming stripped 4 bases from V and 0 bases from J, with 13 bases between. The CDR3 spells CASSSYSPEAKNIQYF. The CDR3, as DNA: TGTGCCAGCAGCTCATATAGCCCGGAAGCCAAAAACATTCAGTACTTC.

For the CDR3, the DNA is TGTGCCAGCAGAACAGGGGGCCCGAACACCGGGGAGCTGTTTTTT. This gives the protein CASRTGGPNTGELFF. The rearrangement links TRBV6-4 to TRBJ2-2, with TRBD1 matching 9 bases. The germline V gene encodes CDR1 MRHNA and CDR2 SNTAGT. The trim removed 6 bases at V and 0 bases at J, leaving 2 bases unmatched. This CDR3 region has 15 residues.

The CDR3 sequence: CASSVQGNQPQHF. The DNA for the CDR3 is TGTGCCAGCTCAGTCCAGGGCAATCAGCCCCAGCATTTT. This chain uses TRBV18 with TRBJ1-5; D call uncertain. Trimming left V 5 bases short and J 2 bases short, with 7 bases between. CDR3 length equals 13 residues. The germline V gene has CDR1 KGHSH and CDR2 LQKENI. The whole variable domain, filled in from reference TRBV18 and TRBJ1-5, reads NAGVMQNPRHLVRRRGQEARLRCSPMKGHSHVYWYRQLPEEGLKFMVYLQKENIIDESGMPKERFSAEFPKEGPSILRIQQVVRGDSAAYFCASSVQGNQPQHFGDGTRLSIL.

The chain combines TRBV19 with TRBJ1-2, with D hard to call. Looked up from germline, CDR1 is LNHDA and CDR2 is SQIVND (reference sequence). Trimming took off 7 bases at V and 2 bases at J, with 14 bases between the two ends. The CDR3 is made up of 14 amino acids. In DNA, the CDR3 is TGTGCCAGTAATAGACGGGTAGGAAACTATGGCTACACCTTC. It is translated as CASNRRVGNYGYTF.

The chain has TRBV9 and TRBJ2-5, with D perhaps TRBD2 (7 bases). The J call may be mistaken, given a closer DNA end match to TRBJ2-7. Germline CDR1 and CDR2: SGDLS and YYNGEE. This CDR3 contains 14 residues. CDR3 nucleotide sequence: TGTGCCAGCAGTAAAGAGGGGGGGTTCTACGAGCAGTACTTC. Encoded protein: CASSKEGGFYEQYF.

This chain links TRBV7-2 with TRBJ1-3, with 7 nucleotides matching TRBD1. J gave up 8 bases and V 5 bases, and 6 bases lay outside the gene matches. Looked up from germline, CDR1 is SGHTA and CDR2 is FQGNSA. The CDR3 totals 13 residues. The CDR3 reads CASSGGQVDTIYF. For the CDR3, the DNA is TGTGCCAGCAGCGGCGGACAGGTGGACACCATATATTTT.

The chain carries TRBV19 and TRBJ2-6; D not certain. Looked up from germline, CDR1 is LNHDA and CDR2 is SQIVND (reference sequence). The CDR3 contains 13 residues. Between the trimmed V and J ends, which lost 5 bases and 1 base, there was a span of 3 bases. The CDR3 loop is CASSLSGANVLTF. For the CDR3, the DNA is TGTGCCAGTAGTCTATCTGGGGCCAACGTCCTGACTTTC.

The genes are TRBV10-3 and TRBJ1-1; TRBD1 aligns across 9 bases. The CDR3 loop spans 14 amino acids. The germline gives CDR1 ENHRY, CDR2 SYGVKD. V shed 3 bases and J 6 bases; nucleotides not matched to a gene: 5. The CDR3 here is CAISDGTGRAEAFF. DNA of the CDR3: TGTGCCATCAGTGATGGGACAGGGCGCGCTGAAGCTTTCTTT.

The V gene is TRBV29-1, the J gene TRBJ2-2; 12 nucleotides line up with TRBD2. The CDR3 totals 14 residues. Per germline, CDR1 SQVTM and CDR2 ANQGSEA. Trimming removed 5 bases from V and 5 bases from J; junction bases left unmatched: 3. CDR3: CSVSTSGGTGELFF. The CDR3 coding sequence is TGCAGCGTTTCGACTAGCGGGGGAACCGGGGAGCTGTTTTTT.

This CDR3 reads CASSQDTAGEIDTQYF. CDR3 coding DNA: TGCGCCAGCAGCCAAGATACGGCAGGGGAAATAGATACGCAGTATTTT. V usage is TRBV4-3 and J usage is TRBJ2-3; tentative D call: TRBD1 (6 bases). Germline CDR1 and CDR2: LGHNA and YSLEER. Deletions cut 0 bases from V and 5 bases from J, with 15 bases between. The CDR3 is 16 amino acids.

The DNA of the CDR3 is TGTGCCAGCAGCTTTTACAGGGGGCTTGCTAATGAAAAACTGTTTTTT. This codes for CASSFYRGLANEKLFF. The J gene is TRBJ1-4, the V gene TRBV5-6; 9 bases line up with TRBD1. Germline V gene data show CDR1 as SGHDT and CDR2 as YYEEEE. The length of the CDR3 is 16 residues. The trim removed 2 bases at V and 3 bases at J, leaving 5 bases unmatched.

V and J are TRBV7-9 and TRBJ1-4; D remains ambiguous. Trimming took off 5 bases at V and 0 bases at J, with 16 bases between the two ends. The V gene's germline CDR1 is SEHNR and CDR2 FQNEAQ (reference sequence). There are 17 residues in the CDR3. The CDR3 bases are TGTGCCAGCAGCAGGGAGGGAGGACCCGCAACTAATGAAAAACTGTTTTTT. Protein sequence: CASSREGGPATNEKLFF.